This TCR beta chain was found in a study of shared clonotypes between healthy human individuals. On this clone itself: Antigen: not known.

Broader study findings: Larger estimated richness was generally recorded for naive subsets relative to memory subsets.

Original analysis: Filtering was not the same, since immunoSEQ gave junction-only sequences without quality scores. Clones were sequenced by immunoSEQ multiplex PCR, and TCRdb holds only the in-frame ones, with some missing. V, J and clone size reflect that table, while D and trimming were determined from the DNA. The sample has some 2.1 million clones; 90% to 95% are singletons. The donors, healthy adults who were HIV-negative, had experienced no recent acute infections or vaccinations. Material: naive CD4+ T cells sorted from blood. Subset described: CD45RA+ positively selected. This receptor was identified in a man aged 18-30 years in good health.

DNA for the CDR3: TGTGCCAGCAGCGCTTTGCCGGGACAGGGATTGGCCGGGGAGCTGTTTTTT. It translates to CASSALPGQGLAGELFF. The rearrangement uses TRBV9 and TRBJ2-2, with 9 bases identical to TRBD1. V was pared by 3 bases and J by 6 bases, with 12 bases of the junction left unmatched. This CDR3 is 17 amino acids long. Germline CDR1 and CDR2: SGDLS and YYNGEE. Looking up the rest from reference TRBV9 and TRBJ2-2 gives the full variable domain: DSGVTQTPKHLITATGQRVTLRCSPRSGDLSVYWYQQSLDQGLQFLIQYYNGEERAKGNILERFSAQQFPDLHSELNLSSLELGDSALYFCASSALPGQGLAGELFFGEGSRLTVL.